This paragraph covers one TCR beta chain sequence. The antigen is unknown. The identical CDR3 is also encoded by other nucleotide sequences in the sample. Trimming removed 3 bases at V and 5 bases at J, with 4 bases between. In germline, CDR1 is SEHNR, CDR2 FQNEAQ (reference sequence). The CDR3 spans 12 residues. Original handling: Filtering differed because ImmunoSEQ produced junction-only sequences that carried no quality scores. TCRdb's copy holds only in-frame clones and misses some; the assay was immunoSEQ multiplex PCR. The V and J calls and clone size were taken over from that table, and D and trimming were inferred from the DNA. The data contain more than 2,000,000 clones, just over 90% of them singletons. The data originate from a study of shared clonotypes between healthy human individuals. Background on the study: Donor ages ranged 18 to 49 years: a couple of women, a few men. The study's findings and limits: Researchers found naive subsets generally carried larger estimated richness than memory subsets. Blood alone was sampled, and tissue repertoires likely differ.

The TCR originated in a man between 18 and 29 years old in good health. Some clones in this sample may be carry-over from other donors' samples. Material: naive CD4+ T cells from PBMCs. Subset specified: CD45RA+ positively selected. The rearrangement uses TRBV7-9 and TRBJ2-2; unclear D gene. Here the CDR3 reads CASSFRTGELFF. DNA of the CDR3: TGTGCCAGCAGCTTCCGGACCGGGGAGCTGTTTTTT.